The 29 T cell receptor beta chains given below trace back to one sample, sequenced in a study of T cells in localized non-small cell lung cancer. Profiling relied on immunoSEQ multiplex PCR, and the TCRdb table lists in-frame clones only, not all of them. The table lists over 3,500 clones, 90% to 95% of them singletons, with 3% in the top ten. The sample consisted of peripheral blood, taken before any cancer treatment. The receptors here all came from a woman aged 40-69 years with stage I lung adenocarcinoma.

This rearrangement joins TRBV6-5 to TRBJ2-3, with D unresolved. The CDR3 spans 15 residues. The V end lost 0 bases, the J end lost 6 bases, and 13 bases lay between the germline ends. Looked up from germline, CDR1 is MNHEY and CDR2 is SVGAGI. The CDR3 loop is CASSYSKSLPDTQYF. CDR3 DNA sequence: TGTGCCAGCAGTTACTCGAAGAGTCTCCCGGATACGCAGTATTTT.

V gene TRBV5-1 combines with J gene TRBJ2-5; D is possibly TRBD2 (5 bases). V gave up 2 bases and J gave up 1 base, with 9 bases separating them. This CDR3 has 14 residues. In germline, CDR1 is SGHRS, CDR2 YFSETQ. Here the CDR3 DNA reads TGCGCCAGCAGCTTAGGGAGAACCCAAGAGACCCAGTACTTC. It yields the protein CASSLGRTQETQYF.

The J gene is TRBJ2-6, the V gene TRBV19; TRBD1 or TRBD2 may be the D gene (5 bases each). With 6 bases removed from V and 2 bases from J, the gap between germline ends came to 14 bases. The CDR3 loop spans 16 amino acids. The germline gives CDR1 LNHDA, CDR2 SQIVND (reference sequence). Written as DNA, the CDR3 is TGTGCCAGTAGACCGGGGCCCAGGGCTGGGGCCAACGTCCTGACTTTC. Translated: CASRPGPRAGANVLTF.

Comment on this clone: At one of its ends the junction is not consistent with the germline gene, which may arise from a read error. This chain connects TRBV11-2 to TRBJ2-7; 14 bases match TRBD2. Germline lookup yields CDR1 SGHAT and CDR2 FQNNGV. The CDR3 has 13 residues. CDR3 DNA sequence: TGTGCCAGCAGCCCTGGACTAGCGGGAGGACAGAACTTC. This gives the protein CASSPGLAGGQNF.

The CDR3 is CASSLAADIRNEQFF. DNA of the CDR3: TGTGCCAGCAGCTTAGCGGCGGACATCCGCAATGAGCAGTTCTTC. V and J are TRBV7-2 and TRBJ2-1; possibly TRBD1 for D (5 bases). The CDR3 length is 15 residues. CDR1 SGHTA and CDR2 FQGNSA come from the germline V gene. V gave up 0 bases and J gave up 6 bases, with 12 bases separating them.

The rearrangement links TRBV10-1 to TRBJ2-7; the match to TRBD1 covers 9 bases. The CDR3 covers 15 residues. Germline CDR1 is WNHNN and CDR2 is SYGVQD (reference sequence). V was clipped by 7 bases and J by 4 bases; unmatched bases: 11. CDR3: CASNNPGQGAYEQYF. The CDR3 DNA sequence: TGCGCCAGCAATAATCCGGGACAGGGAGCGTACGAGCAGTACTTC.

The V call is TRBV5-1, the J call TRBJ1-5; possibly TRBD1 for D (6 bases). Trimming stripped 4 bases from V and 0 bases from J, with 14 bases between. CDR3 length equals 16 residues. Per germline, CDR1 SGHRS and CDR2 YFSETQ. CDR3 coding DNA: TGCGCCAGCAGCCCGGGACACACTAATAGCAATCAGCCCCAGCATTTT. Residues: CASSPGHTNSNQPQHF.

The CDR3 DNA sequence: TGTGCCAGCAGCGTAGGACAGGGGGCGAACACAGATACGCAGTATTTT. It codes for CASSVGQGANTDTQYF. The V call is TRBV9, the J call TRBJ2-3; TRBD1 aligns across 10 bases. The germline gives CDR1 SGDLS, CDR2 YYNGEE. Unmatched junction bases numbered 3, after V lost 0 bases and J lost 2 bases. This CDR3 spans 16 amino acids.

The chain recombines TRBV7-6 with TRBJ2-1; weak D call: TRBD2 (6 bases). CDR1 is SGHVS, CDR2 FNYEAQ, per germline. V gave up 0 bases and J gave up 10 bases, with 13 bases separating them. The CDR3 contains 14 residues. The CDR3 reads CASSLALLAREQFF. In nucleotides, the CDR3 is TGTGCCAGCAGCTTAGCGTTACTAGCACGGGAGCAGTTCTTC.

J is TRBJ2-2 and V is TRBV25-1, with D unresolved. This CDR3 spans 11 amino acids. Trimming left V 0 bases short and J 9 bases short, with 2 bases between. From germline, CDR1 is MGHDK and CDR2 SYGVNS. CDR3 region: CASSEYRELFF. In DNA, the CDR3 is TGTGCCAGCAGTGAATATCGGGAGCTGTTTTTT.

The rearrangement links TRBV13 to TRBJ2-5; D perhaps matches TRBD2 (6 bases). The CDR3 is 14 amino acids. Germline V gives CDR1 PRHDT, CDR2 FYEKMQ (reference sequence). V lost 0 bases and J 11 bases, leaving 16 bases between the germline ends. For the CDR3, the DNA is TGTGCCAGCAGCTTAGGTCGGGAGAACTGGGAGCAGTACTTC. Translation: CASSLGRENWEQYF.

CDR3 sequence (DNA): TGTGCCAGCAATCACCCGGGACTAGCGGGGAACTACGAGCAGTACTTC. Protein product: CASNHPGLAGNYEQYF. The chain recombines TRBV28 with TRBJ2-7; 13 positions agree with TRBD2. V lost 7 bases to trimming and J lost 3 bases; unmatched junction nucleotides: 9. This CDR3 contains 16 residues. Per the germline V gene, CDR1 is MDHEN and CDR2 is SYDVKM. Full variable domain (rest looked up from reference TRBV28 and TRBJ2-7): DVKVTQSSRYLVKRTGEKVFLECVQDMDHENMFWYRQDPGLGLRLIYFSYDVKMKEKGDIPEGYSVSREKKERFSLILESASTNQTSMYLCASNHPGLAGNYEQYFGPGTRLTVT.

This chain links TRBV19 with TRBJ1-1; 8 bases map to TRBD1. V was pared by 3 bases and J by 3 bases, with 12 bases of the junction left unmatched. Germline V lookup: CDR1 LNHDA, CDR2 SQIVND (reference sequence). This CDR3 is 17 amino acids long. As DNA, the CDR3 is TGTGCCAGTAGTATTAGGACAGGGCGTAGGGGTGACACTGAAGCTTTCTTT. Residues: CASSIRTGRRGDTEAFF.

The rearrangement uses TRBV5-1 and TRBJ2-2; perhaps TRBD2 as D (5 bases). The CDR3 spans 15 residues. V shed 0 bases and J shed 4 bases, with 10 bases lying between them. The germline CDR1 and CDR2 sequences are SGHRS and YFSETQ. CDR3 sequence reads: CASSLAAEGTGELFF. In nucleotides, the CDR3 is TGCGCCAGCAGCTTGGCAGCTGAGGGCACCGGGGAGCTGTTTTTT. The variable domain in full, with the rest retrieved from reference TRBV5-1 and TRBJ2-2, is KAGVTQTPRYLIKTRGQQVTLSCSPISGHRSVSWYQQTPGQGLQFLFEYFSETQRNKGNFPGRFSGRQFSNSRSEMNVSTLELGDSALYLCASSLAAEGTGELFFGEGSRLTVL.

The CDR3 region is CASGQANYYGYTF. DNA for the CDR3: TGTGCCAGTGGGCAGGCCAATTACTATGGCTACACCTTC. This chain joins TRBV28 and TRBJ1-2, with no clear D. Trimming shortened V by 9 bases and J by 3 bases, and 14 bases separated the two germline ends. The length of the CDR3 is 13 residues. Germline V gene sequence: CDR1 MDHEN, CDR2 SYDVKM.

This chain links TRBV6-1 with TRBJ2-1; 9 positions match TRBD2. Germline assignment: CDR1 MNHNS and CDR2 SASEGT. The V and J ends lost 8 bases and 3 bases, in that order; junction bases with no gene match: 2. The CDR3 has 13 residues. CDR3 DNA: TGTGCCAGCCTAGCGGGATTCTACAATGAGCAGTTCTTC. Protein sequence: CASLAGFYNEQFF.

This rearrangement joins TRBV19 to TRBJ1-1; unclear D gene. The germline gives CDR1 LNHDA, CDR2 SQIVND (reference sequence). This CDR3 has 15 residues. The V end lost 3 bases, the J end lost 0 bases, and 11 bases lay between the germline ends. CDR3 sequence reads: CASSISDTMNTEAFF. CDR3 nucleotide sequence: TGTGCCAGTAGTATCTCCGACACGATGAACACTGAAGCTTTCTTT.

The chain's CDR3 is CARSCCPSGGSIYEQYF. As DNA, the CDR3 is TGTGCCAGAAGCTGCTGCCCGAGTGGGGGGAGTATCTACGAGCAGTACTTC. The gene calls are TRBV5-3 and TRBJ2-7, with D possibly matching TRBD2 (6 bases). TRBV5-3 is an open reading frame whose function is uncertain. Trimming pared 3 bases from V and 3 bases from J, leaving 22 bases between. The CDR3 covers 17 residues.

The V call is TRBV9, the J call TRBJ2-7; 7 bases are shared with TRBD2. V was pared by 0 bases and J by 0 bases, with 9 bases of the junction left unmatched. Per the germline V gene, CDR1 is SGDLS and CDR2 is YYNGEE. The CDR3 is made up of 17 amino acids. The CDR3 sequence is CASSVVSREGPSYEQYF. In DNA, the CDR3 is TGTGCCAGCAGCGTAGTTAGTAGGGAGGGGCCCTCCTACGAGCAGTACTTC. Full variable domain (outside the CDR3, taken from reference TRBV9 and TRBJ2-7): DSGVTQTPKHLITATGQRVTLRCSPRSGDLSVYWYQQSLDQGLQFLIQYYNGEERAKGNILERFSAQQFPDLHSELNLSSLELGDSALYFCASSVVSREGPSYEQYFGPGTRLTVT.

The chain links TRBV30 to TRBJ2-7, with D unresolved. CDR1 is GTSNPN and CDR2 is SVGIG in the germline V gene (reference sequence). Trimming took 1 base from V and 7 from J, leaving 11 bases between them. The CDR3 has 12 residues. The CDR3 region is CAWSGTSDEQYF. As DNA, the CDR3 is TGTGCCTGGAGTGGGACCTCTGATGAGCAGTACTTC.

The chain joins TRBV7-9 to TRBJ2-7; no firm D call. The CDR3 is 15 residues long. In germline, CDR1 is SEHNR, CDR2 FQNEAQ (reference sequence). Trimming cost V 5 bases and J 0 bases, with 14 bases left between them. CDR3 nucleotide sequence: TGTGCCAGCAGCCCCCAGGCGGCAGTCTCCTACGAGCAGTACTTC. It specifies CASSPQAAVSYEQYF.

The rearrangement joins TRBV19 to TRBJ1-2, with D tentatively TRBD1 (6 bases). This CDR3 is built from 12 residues. In germline, CDR1 is LNHDA, CDR2 SQIVND (reference sequence). V was shortened by 4 bases and J by 8 bases, with 11 bases between the two germline ends. In DNA form, the CDR3 reads TGTGCCAGTAGTACGACAGGTGGAGGCTACACCTTC. It yields the protein CASSTTGGGYTF.

The chain carries TRBV6-1 and TRBJ2-6; TRBD2 might be the D (5 bases). Trimming cost V 11 bases and J 2 bases, with 10 bases left between them. The CDR3 totals 13 residues. CDR1 and CDR2 from the germline V gene are MNHNS and SASEGT. CDR3 in DNA: TGTGCCGCGAGGCGGGCTGGGGCCAACGTCCTGACTTTC. Translating gives CAARRAGANVLTF.

The chain links TRBV11-3 to TRBJ2-7, with TRBD2 matching 12 bases. The J segment lost 2 bases and the V segment lost 5 bases, leaving 4 bases of the junction unmatched. The CDR3 totals 15 residues. The germline V gene has CDR1 SGHNT and CDR2 YENEEA. CDR3: CASSPRTSGTYEQYF. The CDR3 DNA sequence: TGTGCCAGCAGCCCAAGGACTAGCGGGACCTACGAGCAGTACTTC.

J is TRBJ1-1 and V is TRBV5-1; unclear D gene. Germline CDR1 is SGHRS and CDR2 is YFSETQ. V gave up 0 bases and J gave up 1 base, with 10 bases separating them. This CDR3 region has 15 residues. As DNA, the CDR3 is TGCGCCAGCAGCTTGGGTGGGGTAGGGAACACTGAAGCTTTCTTT. Protein sequence: CASSLGGVGNTEAFF. Complete variable domain (other parts from reference TRBV5-1 and TRBJ1-1): KAGVTQTPRYLIKTRGQQVTLSCSPISGHRSVSWYQQTPGQGLQFLFEYFSETQRNKGNFPGRFSGRQFSNSRSEMNVSTLELGDSALYLCASSLGGVGNTEAFFGQGTRLTVV.

This rearrangement joins TRBV7-9 to TRBJ2-4, with D possibly being TRBD2 (6 bases). Trimming removed 5 bases from V and 2 bases from J, with 16 bases in between. The CDR3 is 16 residues long. The V gene's germline CDR1 is SEHNR and CDR2 FQNEAQ (reference sequence). DNA for the CDR3: TGTGCCAGCAGCCGGGCGGGGCAGGGAACCAAAAACATTCAGTACTTC. Its protein is CASSRAGQGTKNIQYF.

CDR3 bases: TGTGCCAGCAGCCCCGGGGGGGGGACTAGCGGCACCGGGGAGCTGTTTTTT. Its translation: CASSPGGGTSGTGELFF. The chain carries TRBV7-6 and TRBJ2-2, with TRBD2 matching 11 bases. This CDR3 has 17 residues. Trimming removed 5 bases from V and 4 bases from J; junction bases left unmatched: 9. Germline V gene sequence: CDR1 SGHVS, CDR2 FNYEAQ. Full variable domain (remainder filled in from reference TRBV7-6 and TRBJ2-2): GAGVSQSPRYKVTKRGQDVALRCDPISGHVSLYWYRQALGQGPEFLTYFNYEAQQDKSGLPNDRFSAERPEGSISTLTIQRTEQRDSAMYRCASSPGGGTSGTGELFFGEGSRLTVL.

V usage is TRBV19 and J usage is TRBJ1-1; TRBD1 aligns across 8 bases. CDR3 size: 17 residues. V lost 3 bases to trimming and J lost 5 bases; unmatched junction nucleotides: 14. CDR1 LNHDA and CDR2 SQIVND come from the germline V gene (reference sequence). The CDR3: CASSIVYRQGRWTEAFF. The CDR3 DNA reads as TGTGCCAGTAGTATTGTTTACAGACAGGGGCGATGGACTGAAGCTTTCTTT.

The chain employs TRBV6-6 and TRBJ1-5, with 10 bases lining up with TRBD1. V trimming: 2 bases; J trimming: 6 bases; junction bases outside the gene matches: 4. Germline CDR1 is MNHNY and CDR2 is SVGAGI (reference sequence). The CDR3 spans 15 residues. Written as DNA, the CDR3 is TGTGCCAGCAGTTACCCGGACAGGGGGTTTCAGCCCCAGCATTTT. Amino acids: CASSYPDRGFQPQHF.